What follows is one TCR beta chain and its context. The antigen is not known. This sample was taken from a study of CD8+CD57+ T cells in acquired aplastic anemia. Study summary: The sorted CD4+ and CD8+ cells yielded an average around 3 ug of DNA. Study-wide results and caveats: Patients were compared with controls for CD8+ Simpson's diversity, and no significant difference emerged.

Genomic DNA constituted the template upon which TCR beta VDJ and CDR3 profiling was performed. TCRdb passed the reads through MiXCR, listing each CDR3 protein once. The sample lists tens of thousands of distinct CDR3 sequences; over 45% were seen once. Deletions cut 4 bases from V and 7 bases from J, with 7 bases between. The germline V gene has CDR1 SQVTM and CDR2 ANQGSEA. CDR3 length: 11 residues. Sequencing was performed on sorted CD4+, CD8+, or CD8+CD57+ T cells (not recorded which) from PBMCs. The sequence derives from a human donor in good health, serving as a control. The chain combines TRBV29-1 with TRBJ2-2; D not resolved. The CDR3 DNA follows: TGCAGCGTTGTTAACGGCGGGGAGCTGTTTTTT. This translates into CSVVNGGELFF.